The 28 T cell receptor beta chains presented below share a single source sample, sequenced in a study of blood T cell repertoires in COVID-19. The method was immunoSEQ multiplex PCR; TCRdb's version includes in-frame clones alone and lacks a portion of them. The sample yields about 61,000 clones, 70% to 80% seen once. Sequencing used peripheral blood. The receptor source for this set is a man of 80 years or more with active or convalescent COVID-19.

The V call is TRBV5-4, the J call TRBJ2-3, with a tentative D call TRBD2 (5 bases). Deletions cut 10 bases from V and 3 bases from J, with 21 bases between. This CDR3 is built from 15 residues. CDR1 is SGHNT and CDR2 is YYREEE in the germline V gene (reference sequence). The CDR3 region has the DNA TGTGCCGGTACTTTTTCTGATAGAGGGACAGATACGCAGTATTTT. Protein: CAGTFSDRGTDTQYF. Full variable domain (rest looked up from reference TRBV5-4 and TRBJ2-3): ETGVTQSPTHLIKTRGQQVTLRCSSQSGHNTVSWYQQALGQGPQFIFQYYREEENGRGNFPPRFSGLQFPNYSSELNVNALELDDSALYLCAGTFSDRGTDTQYFGPGTRLTVL.

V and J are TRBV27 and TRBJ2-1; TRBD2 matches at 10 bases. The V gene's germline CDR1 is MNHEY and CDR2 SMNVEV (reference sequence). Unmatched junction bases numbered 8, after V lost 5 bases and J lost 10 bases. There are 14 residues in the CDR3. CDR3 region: CASSPGVSGREQFF. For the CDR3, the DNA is TGTGCCAGCAGTCCAGGGGTTAGCGGGAGGGAGCAGTTCTTC.

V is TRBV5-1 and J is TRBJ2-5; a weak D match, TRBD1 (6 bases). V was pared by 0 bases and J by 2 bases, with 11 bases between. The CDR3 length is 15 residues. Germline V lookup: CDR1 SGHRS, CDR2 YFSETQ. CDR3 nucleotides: TGCGCCAGCAGCTTGGGTGACAGGTTGCAAGAGACCCAGTACTTC. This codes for CASSLGDRLQETQYF.

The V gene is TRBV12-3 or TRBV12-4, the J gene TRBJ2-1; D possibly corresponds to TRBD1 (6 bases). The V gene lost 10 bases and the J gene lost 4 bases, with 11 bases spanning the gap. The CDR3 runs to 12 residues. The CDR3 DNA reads TGTGCCACCTGGACAGAATACAATGAGCAGTTCTTC. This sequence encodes CATWTEYNEQFF.

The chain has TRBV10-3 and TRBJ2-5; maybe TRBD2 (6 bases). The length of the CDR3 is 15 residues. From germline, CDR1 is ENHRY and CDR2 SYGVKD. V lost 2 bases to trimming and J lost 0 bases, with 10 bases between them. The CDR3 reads CAISEKRDYQETQYF. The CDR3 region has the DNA TGTGCCATCAGTGAGAAACGGGACTACCAAGAGACCCAGTACTTC.

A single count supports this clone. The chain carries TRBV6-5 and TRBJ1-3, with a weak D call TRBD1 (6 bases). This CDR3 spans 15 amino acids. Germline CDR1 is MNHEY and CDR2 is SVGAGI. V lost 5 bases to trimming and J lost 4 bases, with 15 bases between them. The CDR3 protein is CASSRSTGSGNTIYF. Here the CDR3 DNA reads TGTGCCAGCAGTCGTTCAACAGGGTCCGGAAACACCATATATTTT.

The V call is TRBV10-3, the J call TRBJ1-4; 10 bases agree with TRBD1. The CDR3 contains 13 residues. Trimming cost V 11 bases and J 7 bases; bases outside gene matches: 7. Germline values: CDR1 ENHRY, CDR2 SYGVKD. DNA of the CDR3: TGTGCCGCCTCGACAGGGGGCAGTGAAAAACTGTTTTTT. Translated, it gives CAASTGGSEKLFF.

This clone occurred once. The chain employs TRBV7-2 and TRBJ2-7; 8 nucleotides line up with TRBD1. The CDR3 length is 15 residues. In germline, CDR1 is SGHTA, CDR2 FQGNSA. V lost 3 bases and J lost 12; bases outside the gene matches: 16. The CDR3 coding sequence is TGTGCCAGCAGCTTGGAACCGGGACAGGTATCCCCAGGGTACTTC. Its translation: CASSLEPGQVSPGYF.

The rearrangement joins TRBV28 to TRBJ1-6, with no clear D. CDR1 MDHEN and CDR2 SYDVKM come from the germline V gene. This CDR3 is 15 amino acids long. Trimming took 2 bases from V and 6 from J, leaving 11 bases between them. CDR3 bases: TGTGCCAGCAGTTTAACCCCATCGAGTAATTCACCCCTCCACTTT. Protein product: CASSLTPSSNSPLHF.

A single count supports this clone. DNA of the CDR3: TGTGCCAGTAGTGTCGCAGGGATATCTGCTGGAAACACCATATATTTT. Translated: CASSVAGISAGNTIYF. The chain joins TRBV19 to TRBJ1-3; a possible D gene is TRBD1 (5 bases). Germline V gene lookup returns CDR1 LNHDA and CDR2 SQIVND (reference sequence). V lost 5 bases to trimming and J lost 2 bases, with 16 bases between them. The CDR3 sequence is 16 residues long. The variable domain in full, completed from reference TRBV19 and TRBJ1-3, reads DGGITQSPKYLFRKEGQNVTLSCEQNLNHDAMYWYRQDPGQGLRLIYYSQIVNDFQKGDIAEGYSVSREKKESFPLTVTSAQKNPTAFYLCASSVAGISAGNTIYFGEGSWLTVV.

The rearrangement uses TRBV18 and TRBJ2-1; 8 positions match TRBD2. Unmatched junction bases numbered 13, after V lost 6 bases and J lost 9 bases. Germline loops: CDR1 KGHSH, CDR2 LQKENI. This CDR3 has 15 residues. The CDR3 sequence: CASSTSTGGAAEQFF. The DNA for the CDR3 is TGTGCCAGCTCTACCAGTACCGGGGGGGCCGCTGAGCAGTTCTTC.

CDR3 coding DNA: TGTGCCAGCAGCCAAGGACAGACTAATTCACCCCTCCACTTT. Translation: CASSQGQTNSPLHF. The chain links TRBV3-1 (or the pseudogene TRBV3-2) to TRBJ1-6; D is possibly TRBD1 (5 bases). The length of the CDR3 is 14 residues. Germline CDR1 is LGHDT and CDR2 is YNNKEL (reference sequence). With 1 base removed from V and 6 bases from J, the gap between germline ends came to 7 bases.

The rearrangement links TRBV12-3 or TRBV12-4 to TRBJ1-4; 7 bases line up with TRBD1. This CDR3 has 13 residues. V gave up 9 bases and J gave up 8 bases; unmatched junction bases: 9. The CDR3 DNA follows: TGTGCCAGTACCGACAGGGTGGAAGAAAAACTGTTTTTT. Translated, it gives CASTDRVEEKLFF.

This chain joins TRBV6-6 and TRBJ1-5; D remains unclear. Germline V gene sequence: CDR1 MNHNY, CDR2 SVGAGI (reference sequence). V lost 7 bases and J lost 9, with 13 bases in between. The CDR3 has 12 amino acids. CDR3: CASKTGSTPQHF. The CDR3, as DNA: TGTGCCAGCAAGACGGGGAGTACGCCCCAGCATTTT.

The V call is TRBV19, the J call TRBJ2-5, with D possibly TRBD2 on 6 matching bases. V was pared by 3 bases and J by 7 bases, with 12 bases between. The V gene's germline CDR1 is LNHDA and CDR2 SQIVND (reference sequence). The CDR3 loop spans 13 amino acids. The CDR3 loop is CASSIGGVGTQYF. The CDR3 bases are TGTGCCAGTAGTATTGGAGGGGTGGGGACCCAGTACTTC.

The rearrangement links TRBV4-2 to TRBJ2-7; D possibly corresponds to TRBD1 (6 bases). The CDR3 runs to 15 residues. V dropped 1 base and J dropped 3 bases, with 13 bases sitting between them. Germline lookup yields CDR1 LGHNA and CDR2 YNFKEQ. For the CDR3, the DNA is TGTGCCAGCAGCCAAGGGGGGCAACTACACTACGAGCAGTACTTC. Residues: CASSQGGQLHYEQYF.

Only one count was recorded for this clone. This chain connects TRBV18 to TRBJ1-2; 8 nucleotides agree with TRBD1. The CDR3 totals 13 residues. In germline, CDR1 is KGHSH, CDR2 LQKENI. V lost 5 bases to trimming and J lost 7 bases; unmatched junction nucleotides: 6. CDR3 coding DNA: TGTGCCAGCTCAACCGGGACAGGCGGTGGCTACACCTTC. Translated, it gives CASSTGTGGGYTF. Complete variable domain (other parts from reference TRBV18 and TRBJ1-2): NAGVMQNPRHLVRRRGQEARLRCSPMKGHSHVYWYRQLPEEGLKFMVYLQKENIIDESGMPKERFSAEFPKEGPSILRIQQVVRGDSAAYFCASSTGTGGGYTFGSGTRLTVV.

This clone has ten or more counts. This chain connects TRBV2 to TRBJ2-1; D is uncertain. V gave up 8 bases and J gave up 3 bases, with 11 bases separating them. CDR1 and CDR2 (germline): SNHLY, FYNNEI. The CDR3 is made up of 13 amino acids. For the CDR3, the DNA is TGTGCCAGCGGAGCTAGGATCTACAATGAGCAGTTCTTC. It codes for CASGARIYNEQFF.

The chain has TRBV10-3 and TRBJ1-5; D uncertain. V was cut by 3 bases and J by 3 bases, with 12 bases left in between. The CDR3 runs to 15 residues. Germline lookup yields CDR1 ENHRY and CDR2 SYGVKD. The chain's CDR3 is CAISEGLGDNQPQHF. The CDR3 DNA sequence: TGTGCCATCAGTGAAGGTTTGGGAGACAATCAGCCCCAGCATTTT.

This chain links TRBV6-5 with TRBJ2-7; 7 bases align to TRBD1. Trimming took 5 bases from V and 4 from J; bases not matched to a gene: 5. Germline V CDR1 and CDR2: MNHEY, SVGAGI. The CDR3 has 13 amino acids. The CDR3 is CASSKRQGYEQYF. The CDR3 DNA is TGTGCCAGCAGTAAGAGACAGGGATACGAGCAGTACTTC.

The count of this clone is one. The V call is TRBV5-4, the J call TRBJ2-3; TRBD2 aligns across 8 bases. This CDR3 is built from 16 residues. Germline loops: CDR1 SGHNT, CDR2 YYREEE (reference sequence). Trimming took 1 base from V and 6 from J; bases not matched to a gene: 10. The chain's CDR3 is CASSLNYGRARDTQYF. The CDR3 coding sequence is TGTGCCAGCAGCTTGAATTACGGGAGGGCCCGGGATACGCAGTATTTT. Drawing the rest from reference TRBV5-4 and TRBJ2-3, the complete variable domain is ETGVTQSPTHLIKTRGQQVTLRCSSQSGHNTVSWYQQALGQGPQFIFQYYREEENGRGNFPPRFSGLQFPNYSSELNVNALELDDSALYLCASSLNYGRARDTQYFGPGTRLTVL.

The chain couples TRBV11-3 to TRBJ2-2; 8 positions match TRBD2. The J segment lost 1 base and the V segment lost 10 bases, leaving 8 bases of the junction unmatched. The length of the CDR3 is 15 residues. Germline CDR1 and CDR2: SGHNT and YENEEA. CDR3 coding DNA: TGTGCCAATCCGATTCTAGCGGGGAACACCGGGGAGCTGTTTTTT. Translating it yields CANPILAGNTGELFF.

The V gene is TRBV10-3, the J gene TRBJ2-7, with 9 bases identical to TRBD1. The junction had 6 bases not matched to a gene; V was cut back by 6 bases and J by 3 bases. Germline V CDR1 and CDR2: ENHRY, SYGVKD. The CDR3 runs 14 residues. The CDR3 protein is CAIRQGAIGYEQYF. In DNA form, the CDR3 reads TGTGCCATCAGACAGGGGGCGATTGGCTACGAGCAGTACTTC.

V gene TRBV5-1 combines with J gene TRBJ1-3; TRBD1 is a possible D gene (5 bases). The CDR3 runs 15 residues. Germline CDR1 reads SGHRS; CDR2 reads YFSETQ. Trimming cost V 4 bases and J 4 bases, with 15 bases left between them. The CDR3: CASSPGGTGGNTIYF. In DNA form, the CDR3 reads TGCGCCAGCAGCCCAGGAGGGACCGGGGGAAACACCATATATTTT.

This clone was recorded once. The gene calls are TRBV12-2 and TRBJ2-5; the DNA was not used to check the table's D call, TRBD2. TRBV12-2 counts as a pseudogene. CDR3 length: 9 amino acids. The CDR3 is CASSETQYF. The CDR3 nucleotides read TGTGCAAGTTCTGAGACCCAGTACTTC.

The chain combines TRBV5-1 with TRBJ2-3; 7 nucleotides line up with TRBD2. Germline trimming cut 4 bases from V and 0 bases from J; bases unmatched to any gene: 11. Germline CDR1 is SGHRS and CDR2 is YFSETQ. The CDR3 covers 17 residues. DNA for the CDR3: TGCGCCAGCAGCCCTTTGCCTAGCGGTCCTAGCACAGATACGCAGTATTTT. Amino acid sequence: CASSPLPSGPSTDTQYF.

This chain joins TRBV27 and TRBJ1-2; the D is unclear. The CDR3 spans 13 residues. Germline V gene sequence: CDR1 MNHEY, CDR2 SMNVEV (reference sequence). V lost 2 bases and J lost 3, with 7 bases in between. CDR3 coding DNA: TGTGCCAGCAGTTTACAGCGGTACTATGGCTACACCTTC. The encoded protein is CASSLQRYYGYTF.

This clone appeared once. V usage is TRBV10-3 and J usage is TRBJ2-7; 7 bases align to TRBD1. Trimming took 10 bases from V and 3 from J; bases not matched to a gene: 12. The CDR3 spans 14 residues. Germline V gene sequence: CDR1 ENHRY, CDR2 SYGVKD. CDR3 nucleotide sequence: TGTGCCACCCAGGGGGACAGAGCGAACTACGAGCAGTACTTC. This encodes CATQGDRANYEQYF.